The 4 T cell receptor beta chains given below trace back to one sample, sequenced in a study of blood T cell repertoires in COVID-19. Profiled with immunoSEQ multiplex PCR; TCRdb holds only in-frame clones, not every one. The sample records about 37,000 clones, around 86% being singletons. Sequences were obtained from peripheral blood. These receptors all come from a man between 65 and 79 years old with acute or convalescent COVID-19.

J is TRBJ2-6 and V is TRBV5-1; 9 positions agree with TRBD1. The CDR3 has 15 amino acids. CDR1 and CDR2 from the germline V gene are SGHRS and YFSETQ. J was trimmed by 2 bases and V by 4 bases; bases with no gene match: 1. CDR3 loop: CASSRDRAGANVLTF. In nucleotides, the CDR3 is TGCGCCAGCAGCAGGGACAGGGCTGGGGCCAACGTCCTGACTTTC.

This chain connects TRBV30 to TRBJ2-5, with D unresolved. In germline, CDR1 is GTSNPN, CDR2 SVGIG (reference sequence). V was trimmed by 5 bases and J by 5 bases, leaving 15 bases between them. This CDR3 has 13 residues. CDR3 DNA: TGTGCCTGGGGGAACCGGATCGGGGAGACCCAGTACTTC. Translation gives CAWGNRIGETQYF.

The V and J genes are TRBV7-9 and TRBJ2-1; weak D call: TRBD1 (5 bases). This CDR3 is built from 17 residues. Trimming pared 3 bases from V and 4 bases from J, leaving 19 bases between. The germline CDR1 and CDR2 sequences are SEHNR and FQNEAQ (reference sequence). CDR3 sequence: CASSFRGLLGPYNEQFF. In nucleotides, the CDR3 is TGTGCCAGCAGCTTTAGGGGCCTACTTGGGCCTTACAATGAGCAGTTCTTC.

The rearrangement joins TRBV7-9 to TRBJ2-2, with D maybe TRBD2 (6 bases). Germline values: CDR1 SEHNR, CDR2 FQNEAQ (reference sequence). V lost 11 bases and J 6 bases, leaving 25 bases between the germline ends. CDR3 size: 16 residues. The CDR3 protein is CAYRGGRQGGSGELFF. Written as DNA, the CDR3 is TGTGCCTACCGTGGGGGGAGGCAGGGCGGCTCCGGGGAGCTGTTTTTT.